Only a few counts were recorded for the clone carrying this TCR beta chain. The sample originates from a study of cytomegalovirus exposure and HLA in healthy donors. Study-wide background: Earlier work reported 95 million to 130 million unique TCR beta sequences from approximately 180 million T cells.

The PCR used 60 Vbeta and 13 Jbeta primers. Assay: immunoSEQ multiplex PCR; the TCRdb copy retains only in-frame clones and omits some. This repertoire shows 190,000 or so clones, less than 85% found once; its top ten account for 0.6% to 0.7%. The CDR3 is 15 residues long. Trimming cost V 4 bases and J 2 bases; bases outside gene matches: 8. CDR1 GTSNPN and CDR2 SVGIG come from the germline V gene (reference sequence). Regarding donors, all were healthy bone marrow donors. Material: PBMCs. V usage is TRBV30 and J usage is TRBJ2-3; 8 nucleotides line up with TRBD1. The receptor's source is a boy under 18 in good health and CMV-seronegative. The CDR3 here is CAWTGTGALTDTQYF. CDR3 in DNA: TGTGCCTGGACAGGGACAGGAGCCCTCACAGATACGCAGTATTTT.